One and the same sample provided the 16 T cell receptor beta chains below, sequenced in a study of T cell responses to AZD1222 COVID-19 vaccine. Method: immunoSEQ multiplex PCR; TCRdb's copy keeps in-frame clones and lacks some. The sample contains 100,000 to 150,000 clones, about 90% of which appear only once. This sample comprised peripheral blood, obtained on day 0 of MenACWY control vaccination. Receptor source: an adult in good health.

The chain combines TRBV5-6 with TRBJ1-1, with D possibly matching TRBD1 (5 bases). The germline V gene encodes CDR1 SGHDT and CDR2 YYEEEE. Trimming left V 0 bases short and J 4 bases short, with 7 bases between. The CDR3 covers 13 residues. CDR3 in amino acids: CASSLGRGTEAFF. The CDR3 nucleotides read TGTGCCAGCAGCTTGGGTAGGGGCACTGAAGCTTTCTTT. Full variable domain (rest looked up from reference TRBV5-6 and TRBJ1-1): DAGVTQSPTHLIKTRGQQVTLRCSPKSGHDTVSWYQQALGQGPQFIFQYYEEEERQRGNFPDRFSGHQFPNYSSELNVNALLLGDSALYLCASSLGRGTEAFFGQGTRLTVV.

V is TRBV28 and J is TRBJ2-7; the match to TRBD1 covers 8 bases. V was clipped by 4 bases and J by 3 bases; unmatched bases: 5. CDR1 is MDHEN, CDR2 SYDVKM, per germline. CDR3 size: 14 residues. The CDR3 DNA reads as TGTGCCAGCAGTTCCGGGACAGGACTCTACGAGCAGTACTTC. Amino acid sequence: CASSSGTGLYEQYF.

The chain recombines TRBV5-1 with TRBJ1-5; D call uncertain. Trimming stripped 0 bases from V and 1 base from J, with 8 bases between. There are 15 residues in the CDR3. Germline V gives CDR1 SGHRS, CDR2 YFSETQ. CDR3 residues: CASSLAGASNQPQHF. The CDR3 DNA is TGCGCCAGCAGCTTGGCCGGTGCGAGCAATCAGCCCCAGCATTTT. Variable domain in full (rest from reference TRBV5-1 and TRBJ1-5): KAGVTQTPRYLIKTRGQQVTLSCSPISGHRSVSWYQQTPGQGLQFLFEYFSETQRNKGNFPGRFSGRQFSNSRSEMNVSTLELGDSALYLCASSLAGASNQPQHFGDGTRLSIL.

This rearrangement joins TRBV5-8 to TRBJ1-5; TRBD1 is a possible D gene (5 bases). Trimming left V 2 bases short and J 2 bases short, with 14 bases between. The CDR3 is 16 residues long. Per germline, CDR1 SGHTS and CDR2 YDEGEE. The CDR3 region is CASSFDRGGRNQPQHF. The CDR3 region has the DNA TGTGCCAGCAGCTTTGACCGGGGGGGACGCAATCAGCCCCAGCATTTT.

The rearrangement uses TRBV7-6 and TRBJ2-1; TRBD1 matches at 10 bases. The CDR3 consists of 15 residues. The V gene's germline CDR1 is SGHVS and CDR2 FNYEAQ. V lost 5 bases, J lost 7 bases, and 8 bases stayed unmatched. The CDR3 spells CASSPVPGQGNEQFF. The DNA of the CDR3 is TGTGCCAGCAGCCCCGTCCCGGGACAGGGGAATGAGCAGTTCTTC.

CDR3 nucleotides: TGCGCCAGCAGCCAAGATTCAGGGCTCGCGTTTAAAAAACTGTTTTTT. Translated, it gives CASSQDSGLAFKKLFF. V usage is TRBV4-1 and J usage is TRBJ1-4; D perhaps matches TRBD1 (5 bases). The CDR3 length is 16 residues. Germline CDR1 reads MGHRA; CDR2 reads YSYEKL. V was clipped by 0 bases and J by 9 bases, with 17 bases between them.

The rearrangement uses TRBV7-8 and TRBJ2-3; D is uncertain. Trimming shortened V by 7 bases and J by 0 bases, and 14 bases separated the two germline ends. This CDR3 contains 15 residues. Germline assignment: CDR1 SGHVS and CDR2 FQNEAQ. The CDR3 here is CASILLPTSTDTQYF. The CDR3 bases are TGTGCCAGCATCCTCCTCCCGACGAGCACAGATACGCAGTATTTT.

This chain links TRBV9 with TRBJ2-7, with 8 bases identical to TRBD1. Trimming at V came to 2 bases and at J to 6 bases, leaving 7 bases not matched to a gene. The CDR3 sequence is 14 residues long. CDR1 is SGDLS, CDR2 YYNGEE, per germline. The CDR3 protein is CASSVSDRASEQYF. The CDR3, as DNA: TGTGCCAGCAGCGTCTCGGACAGGGCTAGCGAGCAGTACTTC.

V usage is TRBV18 and J usage is TRBJ2-2; D is uncertain. Germline V CDR1 and CDR2: KGHSH, LQKENI. Trimming removed 2 bases from V and 6 bases from J, with 4 bases in between. This CDR3 contains 12 residues. CDR3 sequence reads: CASSPMAGELFF. The CDR3 DNA reads TGTGCCAGCTCACCAATGGCCGGGGAGCTGTTTTTT.

The V gene is TRBV2, the J gene TRBJ1-1, with D unclear. Trimming shortened V by 6 bases and J by 1 base, and 9 bases separated the two germline ends. The CDR3 spans 13 residues. Looked up from germline, CDR1 is SNHLY and CDR2 is FYNNEI. DNA for the CDR3: TGTGCCAGCAGCGCGGACCCGAACACTGAAGCTTTCTTT. This codes for CASSADPNTEAFF.

This rearrangement joins TRBV27 to TRBJ2-1, with 8 bases fitting TRBD2. The CDR3 loop spans 16 amino acids. Looked up from germline, CDR1 is MNHEY and CDR2 is SMNVEV (reference sequence). Trimming at V came to 1 base and at J to 0 bases, leaving 2 bases not matched to a gene. The CDR3 DNA is TGTGCCAGCAGTTTATGGCTAGCGGGCTCCTACAATGAGCAGTTCTTC. Amino acids: CASSLWLAGSYNEQFF.

V is TRBV18 and J is TRBJ1-1; maybe TRBD1 (6 bases). The germline V gene has CDR1 KGHSH and CDR2 LQKENI. This CDR3 is built from 13 residues. V shed 2 bases and J shed 10 bases, with 14 bases lying between them. The CDR3 nucleotides read TGTGCCAGCTCACCATCGAGGGGGGAGGCAGCTTTCTTT. Amino acid sequence: CASSPSRGEAAFF.

The chain uses TRBV7-2 and TRBJ2-3, with unresolved D. V gave up 1 base and J gave up 5 bases, with 13 bases separating them. Germline CDR1 is SGHTA and CDR2 is FQGNSA. The CDR3 extends over 15 amino acids. The CDR3 DNA reads TGTGCCAGCAGCTTAGACGGCCTCAGAGGAGATACGCAGTATTTT. It translates to CASSLDGLRGDTQYF.

V gene TRBV7-3 combines with J gene TRBJ2-1; TRBD2 matches at 12 bases. CDR1 and CDR2 (germline): SGHTA, FQGTGA. J lost 7 bases, V lost 5 bases, and 6 bases had no gene match. This CDR3 is built from 15 residues. The CDR3 coding sequence is TGTGCCAGCAGCCATCTAGCGGGAGGGGGTAATGAGCAGTTCTTC. Its protein product is CASSHLAGGGNEQFF.

The V gene is TRBV18, the J gene TRBJ1-2; no clear D gene. V dropped 2 bases and J dropped 2 bases, with 12 bases sitting between them. CDR1 and CDR2 (germline): KGHSH, LQKENI. This CDR3 comprises 15 residues. CDR3 DNA: TGTGCCAGCTCACCAGTTGGAAGCCCCAACTATGGCTACACCTTC. Translation: CASSPVGSPNYGYTF.

Notes on this clone: One end of the junction does not line up with germline, which may come from a read error. This chain uses TRBV12-3 or TRBV12-4 with TRBJ1-2; D is possibly TRBD1 (6 bases). The CDR3 length is 12 residues. CDR3: CASSWVGGAPNF. The CDR3 DNA reads TGTGCCAGCAGTTGGGTAGGGGGGGCGCCCAATTTC.